This is a list of T cell receptor beta chains from one sample in a study of T cell repertoires in ileal Crohn's disease. Profiling relied on immunoSEQ multiplex PCR, and the TCRdb table lists in-frame clones only, not all of them. The sample lists over 15,000 clones, over 60% occurring once. The sample taken for sequencing was ileal tissue. These receptors originate from an adult with Crohn's disease. CDR3s include the opening cysteine and the closing phenylalanine or tryptophan. A D gene is named only where the DNA matches it firmly. The size of a clone is reported for some rows only, either as once, few or many, or as a class for expanded clones.

j_call,clone_size,v_call,d_call,cdr3_aa,cdr3_nt
TRBJ1-2,.,TRBV9,TRBD1,CASSKTGGYGYTF,TGTGCCAGCAGCAAGACAGGGGGCTATGGCTACACCTTC
TRBJ1-1,.,TRBV5-4,TRBD1,CASSLANRQGGAEAFF,TGTGCCAGCAGCTTGGCAAACCGACAGGGGGGTGCTGAAGCTTTCTTT
TRBJ2-3,.,TRBV19,.,CASSSLYTDTQYF,TGTGCCAGTAGTTCTTTATACACAGATACGCAGTATTTT
TRBJ2-7,.,TRBV27,TRBD1,CATRRTGGFEQYF,TGTGCCACAAGACGGACAGGGGGTTTCGAGCAGTACTTC
TRBJ2-2,.,TRBV5-4,.,CASSPTTSNTGELFF,TGTGCCAGCAGCCCCACTACCTCGAACACCGGGGAGCTGTTTTTT
TRBJ2-5,few,TRBV7-9,.,CASSLDLAETQYF,TGTGCCAGCAGCTTAGACCTAGCGGAGACCCAGTACTTC
TRBJ2-7,.,TRBV30,.,CAWNHGLGRPAYEQYF,TGTGCCTGGAATCATGGGTTGGGCCGGCCGGCCTACGAGCAGTACTTC
TRBJ1-2,.,TRBV6-5,TRBD1,CASSTDRVANYGYTF,TGTGCCAGCAGCACCGACAGGGTGGCTAACTATGGCTACACCTTC
TRBJ2-2,.,TRBV2,.,CASTIRGTTTTGELFF,TGTGCCAGCACTATAAGGGGGACTACAACAACCGGGGAGCTGTTTTTT
TRBJ2-2,.,TRBV7-9,TRBD2,CASSTYGLRGRGTGELFF,TGTGCCAGCAGCACGTATGGGCTTCGCGGGAGAGGCACCGGGGAGCTGTTTTTT
TRBJ2-3,.,TRBV7-6,.,CASSRTRDTQYF,TGTGCCAGCAGCCGAACTCGGGATACGCAGTATTTT
TRBJ1-5,.,TRBV6-1,.,CASLPRFGNQPQHF,TGTGCCAGCCTACCCCGTTTTGGCAATCAGCCCCAGCATTTT
TRBJ2-1,.,TRBV27,TRBD1,CASSLRWGQGLYNEQFF,TGTGCCAGCAGTTTAAGATGGGGACAGGGACTCTACAATGAGCAGTTCTTC
TRBJ1-4,.,TRBV5-6,TRBD1,CASSLQGSDEKLFF,TGTGCCAGCAGTTTACAGGGGTCAGATGAAAAACTGTTTTTT
TRBJ2-2,.,TRBV6-6,TRBD2,CASRKSGGAAGELFF,TGTGCCAGCAGAAAAAGCGGGGGGGCCGCCGGGGAGCTGTTTTTT
TRBJ2-7,.,TRBV7-9,TRBD1,CASSLVGTGVDEQYF,TGTGCCAGCAGCTTAGTGGGGACAGGGGTCGACGAGCAGTACTTC
TRBJ2-1,once,TRBV9,.,CASSVGPGGINEQFF,TGTGCCAGCAGCGTAGGTCCCGGCGGGATCAATGAGCAGTTCTTC
TRBJ2-7,.,TRBV7-2,.,CASRPPGGLLYEQYF,TGTGCCAGCAGACCGCCTGGGGGCCTTCTCTACGAGCAGTACTTC
TRBJ1-4,.,TRBV6-1,.,CASSDRRQGRTNEKLFF,TGTGCCAGCAGTGATCGGCGGCAGGGGAGAACTAATGAAAAACTGTTTTTT
TRBJ2-1,.,TRBV5-4,TRBD1,CASSLGTGWARNEQFF,TGTGCCAGCAGCTTGGGGACAGGGTGGGCGAGAAATGAGCAGTTCTTC
TRBJ1-5,.,TRBV19,TRBD1,CASKITGDGQPQHF,TGTGCCAGCAAAATTACAGGGGACGGTCAGCCCCAGCATTTT
TRBJ1-2,.,TRBV6-5,TRBD1,CASSQTQGAGGYTF,TGTGCCAGCAGTCAGACACAGGGGGCCGGTGGCTACACCTTC
TRBJ1-4,.,TRBV2,.,CASKRATNEKLFF,TGTGCCAGCAAGAGGGCAACTAATGAAAAACTGTTTTTT
TRBJ1-6,.,TRBV4-2,TRBD1,CASSLQTGNNSPLHF,TGTGCCAGCAGCCTGCAGACAGGGAACAATTCACCCCTCCACTTT
TRBJ2-7,.,TRBV4-1,TRBD1,CASSQEPTGIYEQYF,TGCGCCAGCAGCCAAGAGCCGACAGGGATCTACGAGCAGTACTTC
TRBJ1-1,.,TRBV7-2,.,CASSFGRAGSTEAFF,TGTGCCAGCAGCTTCGGGAGGGCCGGTAGCACTGAAGCTTTCTTT
TRBJ2-1,.,TRBV7-3,TRBD2,CASSLAGGYNEQFF,TGTGCCAGCAGCCTAGCGGGAGGGTACAATGAGCAGTTCTTC
TRBJ2-3,.,TRBV9,.,CASSVGHTDTQYF,TGTGCCAGCAGCGTAGGACACACAGATACGCAGTATTTT
TRBJ1-3,large,TRBV12-5,.,CASGQGSGNTIYF,TGTGCTAGTGGTCAGGGCTCTGGAAACACCATATATTTT
TRBJ1-1,medium-sized,TRBV7-2,TRBD1,CASSPDSAGTGTEAFF,TGTGCCAGCAGCCCAGACTCAGCCGGGACAGGCACTGAAGCTTTCTTT
TRBJ2-2,.,TRBV5-1,TRBD2,CASSREARGTGELFF,TGCGCCAGCAGCCGGGAGGCGCGGGGCACCGGGGAGCTGTTTTTT
TRBJ2-7,few,TRBV4-1,TRBD2,CASSQEPSGTYEQYF,TGCGCCAGCAGCCAAGAACCTAGCGGAACCTACGAGCAGTACTTC
TRBJ1-5,.,TRBV27,TRBD1,CASSPGQTNQPQHF,TGTGCCAGCAGCCCGGGACAGACCAATCAGCCCCAGCATTTT
TRBJ1-5,.,TRBV2,.,CASRGGNQPQHF,TGTGCCAGCAGAGGGGGAAATCAGCCCCAGCATTTT
TRBJ1-4,.,TRBV30,.,CAWSAGAEEKLFF,TGTGCCTGGAGTGCAGGGGCCGAGGAAAAACTGTTTTTT
TRBJ1-6,.,TRBV4-3,TRBD1,CASSQDPGQGNSPLHF,TGCGCCAGCAGCCAAGATCCGGGACAGGGCAATTCACCCCTCCACTTT
TRBJ2-1,.,TRBV13,.,CASQGLSYNEQFF,TGTGCCAGCCAGGGACTTTCCTACAATGAGCAGTTCTTC
TRBJ1-2,few,TRBV5-4,.,CASSFYASRRGYTF,TGTGCCAGCAGCTTCTATGCTTCGCGGAGAGGCTACACCTTC
TRBJ2-3,.,TRBV2,TRBD1,CASSSGTGITDTQYF,TGTGCCAGCAGTTCCGGGACAGGGATCACAGATACGCAGTATTTT
TRBJ1-6,once,TRBV5-4,TRBD1,CASSVGTVYNSPLHF,TGTGCCAGCAGCGTGGGGACAGTTTATAATTCACCCCTCCACTTT
TRBJ2-7,.,TRBV6-6,.,CASTLVRGNEQYF,TGTGCCAGCACCCTCGTCCGGGGTAACGAGCAGTACTTC
TRBJ2-7,few,TRBV5-4,.,CASSPLSGSDYEQYF,TGTGCCAGCAGTCCCCTGAGCGGTTCAGACTACGAGCAGTACTTC
TRBJ2-5,.,TRBV5-4,TRBD2,CASSFGGGQETQYF,TGTGCCAGCAGCTTCGGGGGGGGGCAAGAGACCCAGTACTTC
TRBJ1-2,.,TRBV19,TRBD1,CASEDQGAQGYGYTF,TGTGCCAGTGAAGACCAGGGGGCGCAGGGCTATGGCTACACCTTC
TRBJ1-5,.,TRBV10-3,.,CAISVSGDQPQHF,TGTGCCATCAGTGTCTCAGGGGATCAGCCCCAGCATTTT
TRBJ2-7,.,TRBV7-2,TRBD2,CASSLGTSGRQQYF,TGTGCCAGCAGCTTAGGAACTAGCGGGAGGCAACAGTACTTC
TRBJ1-1,.,TRBV6-5,.,CASRTKRGQTEAFF,TGTGCCAGCAGGACGAAGAGAGGACAAACTGAAGCTTTCTTT
TRBJ1-2,once,TRBV6-5,.,CASSLDRGYGYTF,TGTGCCAGCAGTTTGGACAGAGGATATGGCTACACCTTC
TRBJ1-2,.,TRBV6-5,.,CASSYWGGDYGYTF,TGTGCCAGCAGTTACTGGGGGGGTGACTATGGCTACACCTTC
TRBJ2-5,.,TRBV20-1,.,CSGWQEETQYF,TGCAGTGGGTGGCAGGAAGAGACCCAGTACTTC
TRBJ2-5,.,TRBV5-8,TRBD1,CASSDKIGTVNQETQYF,TGTGCCAGCAGCGACAAGATAGGGACAGTGAACCAAGAGACCCAGTACTTC
TRBJ2-3,few,TRBV4-1,.,CASSRTPSTDTQYF,TGCGCCAGCAGCCGAACTCCAAGCACAGATACGCAGTATTTT
TRBJ2-1,.,TRBV7-6,TRBD2,CASSLGTSGSEQFF,TGTGCCAGCAGCTTAGGGACTAGCGGGAGTGAGCAGTTCTTC
TRBJ1-4,.,TRBV29-1,TRBD1,CSASPGQGGEKLFF,TGCAGCGCTTCACCGGGACAGGGTGGAGAAAAACTGTTTTTT
TRBJ2-7,.,TRBV2,.,CASSEFRGPYEQYF,TGTGCCAGCAGTGAGTTTAGAGGGCCCTACGAGCAGTACTTC
TRBJ2-7,once,TRBV5-1,TRBD2,CASRPGTSGRAYEQYF,TGCGCCAGCCGTCCCGGGACTAGCGGACGCGCCTACGAGCAGTACTTC
TRBJ2-2,.,TRBV19,.,CASRKDRNTGELFF,TGTGCCAGTAGGAAAGACAGAAACACCGGGGAGCTGTTTTTT
TRBJ2-1,.,TRBV27,.,CASSLSVPRVGSIYNEQFF,TGTGCCAGCAGTTTATCGGTTCCCCGGGTCGGGAGTATCTACAATGAGCAGTTCTTC
TRBJ2-7,.,TRBV4-2,TRBD2,CASSQGASGRFYEQYF,TGTGCCAGCAGCCAGGGTGCTAGCGGGAGATTCTACGAGCAGTACTTC